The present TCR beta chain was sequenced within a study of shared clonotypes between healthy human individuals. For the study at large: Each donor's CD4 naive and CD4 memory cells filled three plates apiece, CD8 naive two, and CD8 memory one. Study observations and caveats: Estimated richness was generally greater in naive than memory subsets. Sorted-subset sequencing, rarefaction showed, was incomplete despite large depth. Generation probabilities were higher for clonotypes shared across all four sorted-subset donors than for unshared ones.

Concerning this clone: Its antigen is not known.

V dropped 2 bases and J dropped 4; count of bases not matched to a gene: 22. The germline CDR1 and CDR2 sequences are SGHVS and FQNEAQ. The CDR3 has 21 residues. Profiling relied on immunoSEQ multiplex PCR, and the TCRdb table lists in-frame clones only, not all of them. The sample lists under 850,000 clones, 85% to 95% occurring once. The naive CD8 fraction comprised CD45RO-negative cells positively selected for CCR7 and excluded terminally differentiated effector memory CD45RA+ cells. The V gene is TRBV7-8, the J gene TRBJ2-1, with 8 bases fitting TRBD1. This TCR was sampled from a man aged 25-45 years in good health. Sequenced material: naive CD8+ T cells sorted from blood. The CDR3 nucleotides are TGTGCCAGCAGCTTACCCAAGGACAGGGCCCTTCGACAAGCTACATACAATGAGCAGTTCTTC. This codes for CASSLPKDRALRQATYNEQFF.